The T cell receptor beta chain described here comes from a study of blood T cell repertoires in COVID-19. Study context: The United States, Italy and Spain were the sources of the acute and convalescent COVID-19 samples. Sample material is recorded as cDNA or gDNA derived from T cells, B-cell-depleted T cells, or PBMCs.

Study processing details: Using reference gene primer amplification, nucleated cell counts were estimated. Method: immunoSEQ multiplex PCR; TCRdb's copy keeps in-frame clones and lacks some. V, J and clone size were drawn from that table, and D and trimming were deduced from the DNA. The table records roughly 97,000 clones, approximately 87% of them present only once. There are a few counts of this clone. The source is a human donor in a cohort sampled during active COVID-19. The sequenced material came from peripheral blood.

For the CDR3, the DNA is TGTGCCACGCACGGAGGGTATGGTAGCAATCAGCCCCAGCATTTT. Translated: CATHGGYGSNQPQHF. The rearrangement uses TRBV2 and TRBJ1-5; D call uncertain. V lost 10 bases to trimming and J lost 0 bases, with 16 bases between them. CDR1 and CDR2 (germline): SNHLY, FYNNEI. The CDR3 extends over 15 amino acids.